This TCR beta chain derives from a study of T cell repertoires in cytomegalovirus infection. Concerning this clonotype: Its antigen is not known.

J was trimmed by 1 base and V by 5 bases; bases with no gene match: 5. Germline CDR1 LNHDA, CDR2 SQIVND (reference sequence). This CDR3 contains 14 residues. TCRdb redid the calling of the reads with MiXCR, one entry per CDR3 protein. The sample yields approximately 350,000 distinct CDR3 sequences, about 35% seen once. The rearrangement joins TRBV19 to TRBJ2-7, with 7 bases that match TRBD1. The receptor comes from a human donor in good health (CMV status not recorded). Some clones in this sample may be carry-over from other donors' samples. The sequencing here drew on cultured PBMCs, taken from culture after CMV antigen stimulation. The CDR3 nucleotides read TGTGCCAGTAGTTCTTACAGGGGATCCTACGAGCAGTACTTC. It encodes CASSSYRGSYEQYF.